The 24 T cell receptor beta chains reported below all come from one sample, sequenced in a study of spatial heterogeneity in lung cancer. The time point is: sample taken at primary tumor resection. Material for sequencing was whole RNA from tumor, nontumor lung or frozen PBMC, left unsorted. MiXCR, applied by TCRdb to the 5' RACE reads, yields one record per CDR3 protein. The sample holds around 50,000 distinct CDR3 sequences, 6.5% to 8% seen once. Specimen: PBMCs, collected at surgery. These receptors came from a female donor with early-stage non-small cell lung cancer.

This clonotype was observed a handful of times. This chain joins TRBV20-1 and TRBJ2-5; possibly TRBD2 for D (5 bases). V was cut by 4 bases and J by 2 bases, with 17 bases left in between. Germline V CDR1 and CDR2: DFQATT, SNEGSKA (reference sequence). The CDR3 extends over 15 amino acids. In nucleotides, the CDR3 is TGCAGTGCTACTCCCCTCCTCGAGCGGCAAGAGACCCAGTACTTC. It encodes CSATPLLERQETQYF.

This clonotype was seen a few times. The V call is TRBV11-3, the J call TRBJ2-1; 8 nucleotides agree with TRBD1. With V trimmed by 3 bases and J by 9 bases, 1 base remained unmatched. This CDR3 contains 12 residues. Germline V lookup: CDR1 SGHNT, CDR2 YENEEA. The CDR3 loop is CASSLQGAEQFF. CDR3 nucleotides: TGTGCCAGCAGCTTGCAGGGGGCTGAGCAGTTCTTC. The variable domain in full, completed from reference TRBV11-3 and TRBJ2-1, reads EAGVVQSPRYKIIEKKQPVAFWCNPISGHNTLYWYLQNLGQGPELLIRYENEEAVDDSQLPKDRFSAERLKGVDSTLKIQPAELGDSAVYLCASSLQGAEQFFGPGTRLTVL.

This clonotype was observed a handful of times. This rearrangement joins TRBV12-3 or TRBV12-4 to TRBJ1-2; 7 bases line up with TRBD1. The junction had 14 bases not matched to a gene; V was cut back by 5 bases and J by 5 bases. The CDR3 is 16 residues long. The chain's CDR3 is CASSTSPREGAYGYTF. The CDR3 DNA reads as TGTGCCAGCAGTACATCCCCAAGGGAGGGGGCGTATGGCTACACCTTC.

The chain is built from TRBV20-1 and TRBJ2-5; D may be TRBD2 (7 bases). V lost 5 bases, J lost 5 bases, and 15 bases lay in between. Germline CDR1 DFQATT, CDR2 SNEGSKA (reference sequence). The CDR3 runs 13 residues. The DNA for the CDR3 is TGCAGTGCTTTTGTGGGAGGGGGTGAGACCCAGTACTTC. Protein: CSAFVGGGETQYF.

This chain joins TRBV5-1 and TRBJ2-5, with D maybe TRBD2 (6 bases). Germline values: CDR1 SGHRS, CDR2 YFSETQ. With 4 bases removed from V and 4 bases from J, the gap between germline ends came to 17 bases. This CDR3 comprises 15 residues. The DNA of the CDR3 is TGCGCCAGCAGCCCTGTTGGAGGGGTTGGAGAGACCCAGTACTTC. Its protein product is CASSPVGGVGETQYF.

This sequence joins TRBV12-3 or TRBV12-4 and TRBJ2-1; the D gene is possibly TRBD2 (6 bases). The V end lost 3 bases, the J end lost 4 bases, and 10 bases lay between the germline ends. The CDR3 runs 14 residues. As DNA, the CDR3 is TGTGCCAGCAGTTTGCAAGGACTATACAATGAGCAGTTCTTC. Translation gives CASSLQGLYNEQFF.

This chain uses TRBV12-5 with TRBJ2-4; 7 positions match TRBD1. The germline CDR1 and CDR2 sequences are LGHNT and FRNRAP. Trimming removed 2 bases from V and 15 bases from J; junction bases left unmatched: 7. The CDR3 runs to 12 residues. The CDR3 sequence: CASGLSRDSLYF. As DNA, the CDR3 is TGTGCTAGTGGTTTGTCCCGGGACAGTCTGTACTTC.

By its share, this clonotype is medium-sized. V and J are TRBV11-2 and TRBJ2-3, with 10 bases matching TRBD2. CDR1 and CDR2 from the germline V gene are SGHAT and FQNNGV. The CDR3 contains 17 residues. Trimming removed 4 bases from V and 3 bases from J; junction bases left unmatched: 10. CDR3 coding DNA: TGTGCCAGCAGCTCGGCCAGCGGGGGGGCCGCGACAGATACGCAGTATTTT. Protein sequence: CASSSASGGAATDTQYF.

This clonotype was seen many times. The genes are TRBV7-2 and TRBJ2-5; 12 bases line up with TRBD2. This CDR3 has 15 amino acids. The V gene end was trimmed by 4 bases and the J gene end by 5 bases; junction bases not matched to a gene: 5. Per the germline V gene, CDR1 is SGHTA and CDR2 is FQGNSA. For the CDR3, the DNA is TGTGCCAGCAGCTCCACTAGCGGGGGGCGGGAGACCCAGTACTTC. As protein: CASSSTSGGRETQYF.

This clonotype has a count of ten or more. This chain links TRBV6-1 with TRBJ2-1, with D tentatively TRBD1 (6 bases). The CDR3 covers 11 residues. Germline values: CDR1 MNHNS, CDR2 SASEGT. The V gene lost 1 base and the J gene lost 15 bases, with 10 bases spanning the gap. The DNA of the CDR3 is TGTGCCAGCAGTGAAGAAGGGGGTCCGTTCTTC. Translating it yields CASSEEGGPFF.

The chain recombines TRBV3-1 with TRBJ2-2; TRBD2 might be the D (6 bases). CDR1 LGHDT and CDR2 YNNKEL come from the germline V gene (reference sequence). The CDR3 is 17 residues long. V gave up 0 bases and J gave up 4 bases, with 15 bases separating them. CDR3 nucleotides: TGTGCCAGCAGCCAAGACCAACTTGGACTACGCACCGGGGAGCTGTTTTTT. Its protein product is CASSQDQLGLRTGELFF. Full variable domain (outside the CDR3, taken from reference TRBV3-1 and TRBJ2-2): DTAVSQTPKYLVTQMGNDKSIKCEQNLGHDTMYWYKQDSKKFLKIMFSYNNKELIINETVPNRFSPKSPDKAHLNLHINSLELGDSAVYFCASSQDQLGLRTGELFFGEGSRLTVL.

This clonotype appeared many times. The CDR3 nucleotides are TGCGCCAGCAGCTTGAAGGGAGGTACAGATACGCAGTATTTT. Its protein product is CASSLKGGTDTQYF. The chain uses TRBV5-1 and TRBJ2-3, with D perhaps TRBD2 (6 bases). Germline CDR1 SGHRS, CDR2 YFSETQ. V lost 1 base to trimming and J lost 3 bases, with 9 bases between them. The CDR3 contains 14 residues.

This clonotype showed up just a few times. The V gene is TRBV4-3, the J gene TRBJ2-5; D is undetermined. CDR3 length: 13 amino acids. Trimming pared 4 bases from V and 1 base from J, leaving 7 bases between. CDR1 is LGHNA and CDR2 is YSLEER in the germline V gene. The CDR3 coding sequence is TGCGCCAGCAGCCCTAGGATCCAAGAGACCCAGTACTTC. The encoded protein is CASSPRIQETQYF.

The sample holds many counts of this clonotype. The V and J genes are TRBV6-1 and TRBJ1-2, with 7 bases matching TRBD1. J gave up 4 bases and V 1 base, and 12 bases lay outside the gene matches. Looked up from germline, CDR1 is MNHNS and CDR2 is SASEGT. CDR3 length: 17 amino acids. In DNA form, the CDR3 reads TGTGCCAGCAGTGAAGGGTTTACAGGGGAATATCTCTATGGCTACACCTTC. Its protein product is CASSEGFTGEYLYGYTF.

This clonotype has only a few counts. This chain joins TRBV6-2 or TRBV6-3 and TRBJ2-5, with D perhaps assigned TRBD1 or TRBD2 (5 bases each). This CDR3 comprises 14 residues. Trimming pared 4 bases from V and 5 bases from J, leaving 14 bases between. Germline CDR1 reads MNHEY; CDR2 reads SVGEGT. The CDR3 DNA reads TGTGCCAGCAGTTCGGGGCAACCGGCGGAGACCCAGTACTTC. It codes for CASSSGQPAETQYF.

Many counts were recorded for this clonotype. The chain combines TRBV9 with TRBJ2-7; D may correspond to TRBD1 or TRBD2 (5 bases each). Between the trimmed V and J ends, which lost 1 base and 2 bases, there was a span of 13 bases. The germline CDR1 and CDR2 sequences are SGDLS and YYNGEE. CDR3 length: 15 amino acids. In DNA form, the CDR3 reads TGTGCCAGCAGCGTACAGGGCGGAGCGGCCTACGAGCAGTACTTC. Translation: CASSVQGGAAYEQYF.

This clonotype was found a few times. V and J are TRBV12-3 or TRBV12-4 and TRBJ2-2; D remains unclear. Trimming took off 7 bases at V and 3 bases at J, with 12 bases between the two ends. The CDR3 contains 14 residues. Written as DNA, the CDR3 is TGTGCCAGCACCACCCAAGGTTACACCGGGGAGCTGTTTTTT. Residues: CASTTQGYTGELFF.

This clonotype was counted between two and nine times. The chain is built from TRBV20-1 and TRBJ2-3; 8 bases are a match to TRBD2. The CDR3 totals 16 residues. V shed 1 base and J 0 bases; nucleotides not matched to a gene: 6. Germline-derived CDR1 and CDR2 are DFQATT and SNEGSKA (reference sequence). CDR3 loop: CSARVPGGSSTDTQYF. In nucleotides, the CDR3 is TGCAGTGCTAGAGTTCCGGGGGGGTCTAGCACAGATACGCAGTATTTT.

The J gene is TRBJ2-1, the V gene TRBV2, with 16 bases that match TRBD2. J lost 1 base, V lost 5 bases, and 11 bases had no gene match. Germline CDR1 SNHLY, CDR2 FYNNEI. The CDR3 has 20 residues. CDR3 loop: CASSRPGTSGGALSYNEQFF. The DNA for the CDR3 is TGTGCCAGCAGTCGTCCCGGGACTAGCGGGGGGGCCCTTTCCTACAATGAGCAGTTCTTC.

This clonotype has just a few counts. This sequence joins TRBV11-2 and TRBJ2-7; 10 bases are shared with TRBD1. The germline V gene has CDR1 SGHAT and CDR2 FQNNGV. The CDR3 length is 15 residues. V gave up 4 bases and J gave up 5 bases; unmatched junction bases: 8. The CDR3 region is CASSSWDRGSDEQYF. The CDR3 DNA reads as TGTGCCAGCAGCTCCTGGGACAGGGGATCCGACGAGCAGTACTTC.

This chain uses TRBV20-1 with TRBJ2-7; 8 bases agree with TRBD1. This CDR3 is 14 amino acids long. Germline-derived CDR1 and CDR2 are DFQATT and SNEGSKA (reference sequence). The V and J ends lost 2 bases and 4 bases, in that order; junction bases with no gene match: 7. The CDR3 sequence is CSARFEQGVYEQYF. For the CDR3, the DNA is TGCAGTGCTAGATTCGAACAGGGGGTGTACGAGCAGTACTTC.

This clonotype was recorded at least ten times. The V gene is TRBV14, the J gene TRBJ2-7, with D uncertain. Trimming pared 1 base from V and 4 bases from J, leaving 5 bases between. Germline CDR1 SGHDN, CDR2 FVKESK. The CDR3 has 12 residues. CDR3 amino acids: CASSQGGYEQYF. CDR3 DNA sequence: TGTGCCAGCAGCCAAGGAGGTTACGAGCAGTACTTC.

This clonotype was recorded many times. The rearrangement uses TRBV5-1 and TRBJ2-5; D unresolved. Germline CDR1 reads SGHRS; CDR2 reads YFSETQ. This CDR3 has 12 amino acids. Trimming took 0 bases from V and 6 from J, leaving 6 bases between them. The CDR3 sequence is CASSLAEKTQYF. DNA for the CDR3: TGCGCCAGCAGCTTGGCCGAGAAGACCCAGTACTTC. Variable domain in full (rest from reference TRBV5-1 and TRBJ2-5): KAGVTQTPRYLIKTRGQQVTLSCSPISGHRSVSWYQQTPGQGLQFLFEYFSETQRNKGNFPGRFSGRQFSNSRSEMNVSTLELGDSALYLCASSLAEKTQYFGPGTRLLVL.

This clonotype has ten or more counts. The rearrangement links TRBV3-1 to TRBJ1-5, with unresolved D. In germline, CDR1 is LGHDT, CDR2 YNNKEL (reference sequence). The CDR3 runs to 14 residues. Trimming took 4 bases from V and 1 from J, leaving 8 bases between them. Written as DNA, the CDR3 is TGTGCCAGCAGCCCGGACGGGAGCAATCAGCCCCAGCATTTT. This codes for CASSPDGSNQPQHF.